A selection of T cell receptor beta chains follows, all from one sample in a study of T cells expressing NK-cell markers. With the 5' RACE reads reprocessed, TCRdb shows one record per CDR3 protein and no DNA. The data include 200,000 to 300,000 distinct CDR3 sequences; the top ten clones carry 4% to 5%. Sample: blood T cells: a sorted CD56 or NKG2C T cell subset, CD4+ or CD8+ T cells, or bulk PBMC T cells (not recorded which). These receptors all stem from a woman aged 18-69 years in good health. The CDR3 runs from the conserved cysteine through the conserved F or W.

TRBJ2-3	TRBV12-3/TRBV12-4	CASSLPGTGGTDTQYF
TRBJ1-4	TRBV15	CATSPHGQGATNEKLFF
TRBJ1-5	TRBV10-2	CASSESGGGNQPQHF
TRBJ2-7	TRBV7-6	CASSVGLAGEQYF
TRBJ2-1	TRBV11-3	CASSLDGGRNNEQFF
TRBJ1-3	TRBV12-3/TRBV12-4	CASQRGRAAGNTIYF
TRBJ2-5	TRBV5-1	CASSLASGGEETQYF
TRBJ2-5	TRBV24-1	CATSEPTSGSLQETQYF
TRBJ2-5	TRBV11-2	CASSFWGETQYF
TRBJ2-1	TRBV9	CASSVDYEQFF
TRBJ1-2	TRBV7-2	CASSLGGWDRAYDYTF
TRBJ1-1	TRBV29-1	CSVVGGLRRDTEAFF
TRBJ2-3	TRBV6-4	CASSERRGDTQYF
TRBJ2-3	TRBV6-2/TRBV6-3	CASSSRAITDTQYF
TRBJ1-1	TRBV5-4	CASSWGADTEAFF
TRBJ2-5	TRBV29-1	CSATTGQETQYF
TRBJ2-7	TRBV6-1	CASSATGTGSGEQYF
TRBJ2-1	TRBV15	CATSRPTGNSYNEQFF
TRBJ2-3	TRBV20-1	CSARRRGRASTDTQYF
TRBJ2-2	TRBV27	CASSLGTGITGELFF
TRBJ2-3	TRBV7-9	CASSPPNRGPDTQYF
TRBJ2-7	TRBV20-1	CSANWGHRDRYEQYF